The 11 T cell receptor beta chains given below trace back to one sample, sequenced in a study of radiation and T cells in renal cell carcinoma. Assay used: immunoSEQ multiplex PCR; TCRdb lists only in-frame clones, some missing. The sample has tens of thousands of clones, around 76% seen once. As for time point: blood 2 weeks post-SBRT. Noted treatment: 15 Gy SBRT to primary tumor, nephrectomy 4 weeks later. The specimen comprised blood, sampled from a patient whose treatment included radiotherapy and nephrectomy. The receptor set was obtained from a man aged 60 to 69 with renal cell carcinoma.

The V call is TRBV5-1, the J call TRBJ1-1, with no clear D. CDR1 and CDR2 (germline): SGHRS, YFSETQ. V was shortened by 3 bases and J by 4 bases, with 10 bases between the two germline ends. CDR3 length: 13 residues. CDR3 sequence reads: CASSSPAGTEAFF. In DNA, the CDR3 is TGCGCCAGCAGCTCCCCGGCCGGCACTGAAGCTTTCTTT.

The rearrangement uses TRBV5-6 and TRBJ1-3, with D uncertain. CDR3 length equals 14 residues. Germline lookup yields CDR1 SGHDT and CDR2 YYEEEE. The ends were cut back, 0 bases at V and 0 bases at J, with 4 bases in the middle. CDR3 region: CASSLDLSGNTIYF. Here the CDR3 DNA reads TGTGCCAGCAGCTTGGATCTCTCTGGAAACACCATATATTTT. Full variable domain (remainder filled in from reference TRBV5-6 and TRBJ1-3): DAGVTQSPTHLIKTRGQQVTLRCSPKSGHDTVSWYQQALGQGPQFIFQYYEEEERQRGNFPDRFSGHQFPNYSSELNVNALLLGDSALYLCASSLDLSGNTIYFGEGSWLTVV.

This chain connects TRBV18 to TRBJ2-5; no clear D. Per germline, CDR1 KGHSH and CDR2 LQKENI. V was clipped by 2 bases and J by 2 bases, with 9 bases between them. The length of the CDR3 is 14 residues. CDR3 in DNA: TGTGCCAGCTCACCAGGGTCCCAGCAAGAGACCCAGTACTTC. Amino acid sequence: CASSPGSQQETQYF. The full variable domain, rest sourced from reference TRBV18 and TRBJ2-5, is NAGVMQNPRHLVRRRGQEARLRCSPMKGHSHVYWYRQLPEEGLKFMVYLQKENIIDESGMPKERFSAEFPKEGPSILRIQQVVRGDSAAYFCASSPGSQQETQYFGPGTRLLVL.

The rearrangement joins TRBV19 to TRBJ2-2, with 11 nucleotides matching TRBD2. The CDR3 extends over 15 amino acids. Germline CDR1 is LNHDA and CDR2 is SQIVND (reference sequence). V lost 10 bases, J lost 4 bases, and 8 bases stayed unmatched. The CDR3 reads CATLATSGSTGELFF. The CDR3, as DNA: TGTGCCACCCTAGCCACTAGCGGGAGCACCGGGGAGCTGTTTTTT.

This clone showed up just once. The rearrangement uses TRBV1 and TRBJ2-7; TRBD2 is taken as the D call from the table, unchecked against the DNA. TRBV1 is a listed pseudogene. The CDR3 spans 17 residues. The CDR3 DNA reads TGCACCAGCAGCCAAGTATATACGGGTGGTCTTCCTTACGAGCAGTACGTC. Its translation is CTSSQVYTGGLPYEQYV.

The gene calls are TRBV6-1 and TRBJ1-1; D is unclear. This CDR3 is built from 10 residues. The germline V gene encodes CDR1 MNHNS and CDR2 SASEGT. Trimming left V 10 bases short and J 5 bases short, with 8 bases between. The CDR3 DNA sequence: TGTGCCACCCAATGGACTGAAGCTTTCTTT. It is translated as CATQWTEAFF.

J is TRBJ2-1 and V is TRBV19, with D unresolved. V lost 5 bases and J 6 bases, leaving 11 bases between the germline ends. The CDR3 sequence is 13 residues long. From germline, CDR1 is LNHDA and CDR2 SQIVND (reference sequence). The CDR3 nucleotides are TGTGCCAGTAGTGGCAGATTTCCCAATGAGCAGTTCTTC. It yields the protein CASSGRFPNEQFF. Combining the CDR3 with reference TRBV19 and TRBJ2-1 gives the whole variable domain DGGITQSPKYLFRKEGQNVTLSCEQNLNHDAMYWYRQDPGQGLRLIYYSQIVNDFQKGDIAEGYSVSREKKESFPLTVTSAQKNPTAFYLCASSGRFPNEQFFGPGTRLTVL.

The chain links TRBV4-3 to TRBJ1-2, with D possibly matching TRBD1 (5 bases). Germline CDR1 reads LGHNA; CDR2 reads YSLEER. V lost 0 bases, J lost 3 bases, and 11 bases lay in between. The CDR3 has 15 amino acids. In nucleotides, the CDR3 is TGCGCCAGCAGCCAAGATCATGTCAGGGACTATGGCTACACCTTC. Protein product: CASSQDHVRDYGYTF.

This clone is labeled as medium-sized. The V and J genes are TRBV9 and TRBJ2-7; the D gene is possibly TRBD2 (6 bases). The CDR3 totals 14 residues. From germline, CDR1 is SGDLS and CDR2 YYNGEE. Trimming took 0 bases from V and 1 from J, leaving 8 bases between them. The CDR3, as DNA: TGTGCCAGCAGCGTAGATAGCGGATCCTACGAGCAGTACGTC. Amino acid sequence: CASSVDSGSYEQYV.

There are a few counts of this clone. This sequence joins TRBV5-1 and TRBJ1-4, with 7 bases lining up with TRBD1. V dropped 1 base and J dropped 8; count of bases not matched to a gene: 5. Germline V gives CDR1 SGHRS, CDR2 YFSETQ. The CDR3 loop spans 14 amino acids. DNA of the CDR3: TGCGCCAGCAGCTTGTCCACAGGGGCCGAAAAACTGTTTTTT. Its protein is CASSLSTGAEKLFF.

CDR3 sequence reads: CASSQARTGRSYEQYF. The DNA of the CDR3 is TGCGCCAGCAGCCAAGCTAGGACAGGGAGATCCTACGAGCAGTACTTC. V usage is TRBV4-3 and J usage is TRBJ2-7; 8 positions agree with TRBD1. This CDR3 is built from 16 residues. Germline loops: CDR1 LGHNA, CDR2 YSLEER. Unmatched junction bases numbered 6, after V lost 1 base and J lost 1 base.